This T cell receptor beta chain emerged from a study of T-cell memory formation after mild COVID-19. TCRdb re-analysed the 5' RACE reads in MiXCR, keeping a single row per CDR3 protein. The sample lists around 450,000 distinct CDR3 sequences; 15% to 25% were seen once. The trim removed 5 bases at V and 0 bases at J, leaving 10 bases unmatched. The CDR3 runs to 17 residues. Germline values: CDR1 KGHDR, CDR2 SFDVKD. Source material: PBMCs or a T cell subset sorted from them (not recorded which). The receptor was derived from an adult woman who had mild COVID-19 (a few samples of this study predate the infection). Cell type and time point are not known. The chain uses TRBV24-1 and TRBJ1-2; 8 nucleotides align to TRBD1. Here the CDR3 reads CATSGKQGDSANYGYTF. Written as DNA, the CDR3 is TGTGCCACCAGTGGGAAACAGGGGGACAGCGCTAACTATGGCTACACCTTC.